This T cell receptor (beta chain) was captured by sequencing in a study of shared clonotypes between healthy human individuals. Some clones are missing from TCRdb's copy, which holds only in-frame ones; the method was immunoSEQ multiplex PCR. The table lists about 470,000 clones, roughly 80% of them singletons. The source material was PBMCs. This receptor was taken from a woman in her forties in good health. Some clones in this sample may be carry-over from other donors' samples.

The DNA for the CDR3 is TGTGCCAGCGCCCCGACAGGGGGCTCGTTGTCTGACACTGAAGCTTTCTTT. Its translation: CASAPTGGSLSDTEAFF. The rearrangement uses TRBV18 and TRBJ1-1; TRBD1 matches 10 bases. V lost 8 bases, J lost 3 bases, and 15 bases stayed unmatched. This CDR3 has 17 residues. Germline V gives CDR1 KGHSH, CDR2 LQKENI. Full variable domain (outside the CDR3, taken from reference TRBV18 and TRBJ1-1): NAGVMQNPRHLVRRRGQEARLRCSPMKGHSHVYWYRQLPEEGLKFMVYLQKENIIDESGMPKERFSAEFPKEGPSILRIQQVVRGDSAAYFCASAPTGGSLSDTEAFFGQGTRLTVV.